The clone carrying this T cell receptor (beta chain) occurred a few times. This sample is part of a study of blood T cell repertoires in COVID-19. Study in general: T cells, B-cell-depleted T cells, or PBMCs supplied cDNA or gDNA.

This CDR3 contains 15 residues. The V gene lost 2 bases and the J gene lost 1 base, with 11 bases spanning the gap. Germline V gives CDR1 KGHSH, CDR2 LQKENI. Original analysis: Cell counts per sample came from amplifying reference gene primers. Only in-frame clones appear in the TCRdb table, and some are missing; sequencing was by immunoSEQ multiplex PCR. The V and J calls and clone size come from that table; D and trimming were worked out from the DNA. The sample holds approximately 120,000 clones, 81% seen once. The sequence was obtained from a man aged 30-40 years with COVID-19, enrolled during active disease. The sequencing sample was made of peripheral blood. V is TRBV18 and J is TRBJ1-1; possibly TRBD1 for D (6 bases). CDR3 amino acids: CASSPSDRPNTEAFF. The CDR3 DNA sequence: TGTGCCAGCTCACCATCAGACAGGCCGAACACTGAAGCTTTCTTT. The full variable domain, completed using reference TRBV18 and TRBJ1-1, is NAGVMQNPRHLVRRRGQEARLRCSPMKGHSHVYWYRQLPEEGLKFMVYLQKENIIDESGMPKERFSAEFPKEGPSILRIQQVVRGDSAAYFCASSPSDRPNTEAFFGQGTRLTVV.